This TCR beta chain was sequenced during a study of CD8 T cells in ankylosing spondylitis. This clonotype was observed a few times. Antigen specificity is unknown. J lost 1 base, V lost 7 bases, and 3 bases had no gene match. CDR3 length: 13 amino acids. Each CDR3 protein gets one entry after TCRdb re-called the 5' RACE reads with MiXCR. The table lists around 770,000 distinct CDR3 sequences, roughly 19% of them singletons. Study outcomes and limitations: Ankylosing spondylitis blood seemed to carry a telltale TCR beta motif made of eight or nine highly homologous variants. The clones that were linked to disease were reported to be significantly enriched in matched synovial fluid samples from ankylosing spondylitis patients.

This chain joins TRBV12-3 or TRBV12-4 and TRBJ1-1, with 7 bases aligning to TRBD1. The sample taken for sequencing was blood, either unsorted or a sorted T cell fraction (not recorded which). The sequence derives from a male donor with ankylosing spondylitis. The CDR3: CASIRTGNTEAFF. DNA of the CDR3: TGTGCCAGCATCCGGACAGGGAACACTGAAGCTTTCTTT.